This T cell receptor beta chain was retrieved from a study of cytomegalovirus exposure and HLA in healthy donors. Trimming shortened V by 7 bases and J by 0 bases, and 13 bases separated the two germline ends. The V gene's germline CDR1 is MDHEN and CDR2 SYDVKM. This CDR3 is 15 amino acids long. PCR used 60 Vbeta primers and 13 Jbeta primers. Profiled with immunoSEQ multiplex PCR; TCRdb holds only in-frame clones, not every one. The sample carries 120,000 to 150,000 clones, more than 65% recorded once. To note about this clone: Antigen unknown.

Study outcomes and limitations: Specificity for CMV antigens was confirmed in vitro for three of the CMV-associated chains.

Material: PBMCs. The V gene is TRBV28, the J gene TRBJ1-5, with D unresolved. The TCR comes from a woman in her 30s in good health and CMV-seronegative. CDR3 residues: CASNTEGYSNQPQHF. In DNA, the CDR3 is TGTGCCAGCAACACAGAGGGTTATAGCAATCAGCCCCAGCATTTT.